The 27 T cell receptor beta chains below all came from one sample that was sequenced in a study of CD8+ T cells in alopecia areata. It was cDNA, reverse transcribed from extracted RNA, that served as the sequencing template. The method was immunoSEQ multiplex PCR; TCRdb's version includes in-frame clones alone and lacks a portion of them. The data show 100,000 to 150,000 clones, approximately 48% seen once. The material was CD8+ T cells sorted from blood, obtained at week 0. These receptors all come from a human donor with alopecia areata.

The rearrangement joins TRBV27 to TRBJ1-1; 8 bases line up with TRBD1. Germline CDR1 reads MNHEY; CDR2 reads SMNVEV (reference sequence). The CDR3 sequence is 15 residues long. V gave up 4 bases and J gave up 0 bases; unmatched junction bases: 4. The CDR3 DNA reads TGTGCCAGCAGTTCGCCGACAGGGGTGAACACTGAAGCTTTCTTT. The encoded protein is CASSSPTGVNTEAFF.

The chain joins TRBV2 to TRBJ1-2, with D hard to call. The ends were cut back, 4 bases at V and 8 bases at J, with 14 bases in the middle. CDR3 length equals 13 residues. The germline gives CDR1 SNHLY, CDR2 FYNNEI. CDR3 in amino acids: CASSVIGLRGYTF. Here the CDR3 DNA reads TGTGCCAGCAGTGTAATCGGGTTGAGGGGCTACACCTTC.

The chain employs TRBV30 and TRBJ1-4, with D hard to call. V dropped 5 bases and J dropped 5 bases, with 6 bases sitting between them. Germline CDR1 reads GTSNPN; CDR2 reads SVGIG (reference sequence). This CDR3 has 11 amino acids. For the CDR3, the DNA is TGTGCCTGGGGTAGGAATGAAAAACTGTTTTTT. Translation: CAWGRNEKLFF.

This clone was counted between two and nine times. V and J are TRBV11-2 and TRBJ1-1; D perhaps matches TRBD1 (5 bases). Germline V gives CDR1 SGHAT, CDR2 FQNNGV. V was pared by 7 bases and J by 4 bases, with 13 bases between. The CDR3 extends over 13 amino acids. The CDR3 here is CASTGRRVTEAFF. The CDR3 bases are TGTGCCAGCACGGGCCGCAGGGTCACTGAAGCTTTCTTT.

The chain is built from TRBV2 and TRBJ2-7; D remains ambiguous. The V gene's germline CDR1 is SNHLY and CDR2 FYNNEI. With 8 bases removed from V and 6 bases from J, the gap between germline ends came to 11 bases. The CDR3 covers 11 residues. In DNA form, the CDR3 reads TGTGCCAGCGGGCCTCCGCCCGAGCAGTACTTC. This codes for CASGPPPEQYF.

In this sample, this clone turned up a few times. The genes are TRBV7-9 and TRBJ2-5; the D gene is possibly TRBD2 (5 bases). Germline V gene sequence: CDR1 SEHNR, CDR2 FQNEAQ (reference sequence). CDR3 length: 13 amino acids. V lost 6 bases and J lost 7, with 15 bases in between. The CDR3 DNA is TGTGCCAGCAGTATGGAGGCCCAGAGGACCCAGTACTTC. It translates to CASSMEAQRTQYF.

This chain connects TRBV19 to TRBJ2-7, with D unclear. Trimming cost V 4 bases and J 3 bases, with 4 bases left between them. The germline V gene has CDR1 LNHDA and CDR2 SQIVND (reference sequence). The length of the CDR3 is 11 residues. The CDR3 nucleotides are TGTGCCAGTAGTAACGGCTACGAGCAGTACTTC. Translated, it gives CASSNGYEQYF.

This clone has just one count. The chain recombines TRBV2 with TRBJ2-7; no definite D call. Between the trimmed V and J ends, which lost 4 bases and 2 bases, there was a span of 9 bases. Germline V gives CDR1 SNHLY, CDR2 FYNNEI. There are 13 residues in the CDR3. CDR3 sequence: CASSVTAPYEQYF. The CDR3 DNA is TGTGCCAGCAGTGTGACTGCCCCCTACGAGCAGTACTTC.

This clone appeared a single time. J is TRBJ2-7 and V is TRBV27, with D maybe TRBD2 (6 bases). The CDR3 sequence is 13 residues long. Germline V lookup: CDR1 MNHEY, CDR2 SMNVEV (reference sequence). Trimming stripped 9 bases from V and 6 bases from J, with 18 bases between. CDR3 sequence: CASKSGGSVEQYF. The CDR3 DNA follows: TGTGCCAGTAAGAGTGGGGGGTCTGTCGAGCAGTACTTC.

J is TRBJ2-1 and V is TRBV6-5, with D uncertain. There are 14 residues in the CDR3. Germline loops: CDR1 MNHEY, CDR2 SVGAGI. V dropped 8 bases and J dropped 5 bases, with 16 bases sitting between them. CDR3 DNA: TGTGCCAGCTCCTACGGTGGGGAAAACAATGAGCAGTTCTTC. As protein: CASSYGGENNEQFF.

The CDR3: CASSLFEGDQPQHF. The CDR3 DNA reads as TGTGCCAGCAGTTTATTCGAGGGGGATCAGCCCCAGCATTTT. This rearrangement joins TRBV27 to TRBJ1-5, with D tentatively TRBD1 (6 bases). This CDR3 region has 14 residues. In germline, CDR1 is MNHEY, CDR2 SMNVEV (reference sequence). V was pared by 1 base and J by 5 bases, with 9 bases between.

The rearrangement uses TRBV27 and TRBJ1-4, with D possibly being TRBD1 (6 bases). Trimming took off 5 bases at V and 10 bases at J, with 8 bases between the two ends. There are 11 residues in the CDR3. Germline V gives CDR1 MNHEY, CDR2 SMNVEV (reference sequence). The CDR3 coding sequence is TGTGCCAGCAGTCAAGGGGGAAAACTGTTTTTT. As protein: CASSQGGKLFF.

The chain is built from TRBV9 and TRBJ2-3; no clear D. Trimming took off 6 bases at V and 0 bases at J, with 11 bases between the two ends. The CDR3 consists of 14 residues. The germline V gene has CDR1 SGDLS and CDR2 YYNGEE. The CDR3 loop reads CASTDLPSTDTQYF. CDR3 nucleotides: TGTGCCAGCACGGATCTCCCTAGCACAGATACGCAGTATTTT.

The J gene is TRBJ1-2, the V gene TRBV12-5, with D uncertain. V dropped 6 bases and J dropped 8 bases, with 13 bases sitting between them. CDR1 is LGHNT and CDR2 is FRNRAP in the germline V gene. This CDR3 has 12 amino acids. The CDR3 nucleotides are TGTGCTAGTGGGAAGCATCCGGCCGGCTACACCTTC. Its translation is CASGKHPAGYTF.

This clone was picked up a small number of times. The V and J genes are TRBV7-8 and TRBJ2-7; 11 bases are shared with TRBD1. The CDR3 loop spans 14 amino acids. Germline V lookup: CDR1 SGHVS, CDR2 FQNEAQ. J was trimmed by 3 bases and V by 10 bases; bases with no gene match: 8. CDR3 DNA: TGTGCCACTTCCCGGGACAGGGGGTTCTACGAGCAGTACTTC. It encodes CATSRDRGFYEQYF.

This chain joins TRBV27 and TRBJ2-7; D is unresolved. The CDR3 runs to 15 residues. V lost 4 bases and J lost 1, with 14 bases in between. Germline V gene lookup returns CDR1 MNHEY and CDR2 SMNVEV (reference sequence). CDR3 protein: CASSYGSGHSYEQYF. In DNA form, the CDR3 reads TGTGCCAGCAGTTATGGCTCGGGCCATTCCTACGAGCAGTACTTC.

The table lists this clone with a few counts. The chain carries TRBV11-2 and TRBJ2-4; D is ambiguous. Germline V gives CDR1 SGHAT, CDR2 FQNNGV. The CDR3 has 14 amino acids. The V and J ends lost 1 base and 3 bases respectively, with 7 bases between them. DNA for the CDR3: TGTGCCAGCAGCTTAGTTGACGGCAAAAACATTCAGTACTTC. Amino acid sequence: CASSLVDGKNIQYF.

The CDR3 DNA is TGTGCCAGCAGTGAAATCCGAGGATGGCAGTACTTC. This encodes CASSEIRGWQYF. The rearrangement links TRBV2 to TRBJ2-7; no definite D call. The V and J ends lost 2 bases and 9 bases respectively, with 11 bases between them. The CDR3 runs to 12 residues. Per the germline V gene, CDR1 is SNHLY and CDR2 is FYNNEI. Based on the CDR3 plus reference TRBV2 and TRBJ2-7, the full variable domain is EPEVTQTPSHQVTQMGQEVILRCVPISNHLYFYWYRQILGQKVEFLVSFYNNEISEKSEIFDDQFSVERPDGSNFTLKIRSTKLEDSAMYFCASSEIRGWQYFGPGTRLTVT.

The CDR3 region is CASSDTGEWDEQFF. The CDR3 nucleotides are TGTGCCAGCAGTGACACGGGGGAGTGGGATGAGCAGTTCTTC. This chain uses TRBV9 with TRBJ2-1; D possibly corresponds to TRBD2 (6 bases). Germline V gives CDR1 SGDLS, CDR2 YYNGEE. Deletions cut 5 bases from V and 8 bases from J, with 17 bases between. The CDR3 totals 14 residues.

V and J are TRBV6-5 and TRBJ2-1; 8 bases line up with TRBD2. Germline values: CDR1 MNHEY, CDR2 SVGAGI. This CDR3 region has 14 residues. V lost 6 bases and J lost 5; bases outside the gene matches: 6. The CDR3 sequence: CASSPSGLDNEQFF. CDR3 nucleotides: TGTGCCAGCAGCCCCTCGGGACTAGACAATGAGCAGTTCTTC.

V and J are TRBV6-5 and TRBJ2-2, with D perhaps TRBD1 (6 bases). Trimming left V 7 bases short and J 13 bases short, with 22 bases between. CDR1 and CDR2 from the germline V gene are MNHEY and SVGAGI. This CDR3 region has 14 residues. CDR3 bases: TGTGCCAGCAATGGACAGCCCTCAGCGCTCGGGCTGTTTTTT. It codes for CASNGQPSALGLFF.

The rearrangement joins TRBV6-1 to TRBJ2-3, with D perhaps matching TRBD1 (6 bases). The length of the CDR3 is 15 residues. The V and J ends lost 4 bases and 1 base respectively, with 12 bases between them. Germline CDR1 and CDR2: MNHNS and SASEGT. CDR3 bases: TGTGCCAGCAGTGTACAGGCAGGGGGCACAGATACGCAGTATTTT. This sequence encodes CASSVQAGGTDTQYF.

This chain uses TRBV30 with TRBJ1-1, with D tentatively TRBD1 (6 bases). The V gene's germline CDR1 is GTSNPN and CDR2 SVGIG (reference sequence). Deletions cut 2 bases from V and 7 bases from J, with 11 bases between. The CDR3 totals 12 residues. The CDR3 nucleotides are TGTGCCTGGAGTCCAACAGGGAATGAAGCTTTCTTT. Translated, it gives CAWSPTGNEAFF.

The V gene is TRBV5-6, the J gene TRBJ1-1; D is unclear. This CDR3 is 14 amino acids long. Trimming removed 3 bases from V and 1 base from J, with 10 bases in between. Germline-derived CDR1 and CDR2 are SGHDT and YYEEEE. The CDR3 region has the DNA TGTGCCAGCAGCTCGGTCCTTAAGAACACTGAAGCTTTCTTT. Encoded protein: CASSSVLKNTEAFF.

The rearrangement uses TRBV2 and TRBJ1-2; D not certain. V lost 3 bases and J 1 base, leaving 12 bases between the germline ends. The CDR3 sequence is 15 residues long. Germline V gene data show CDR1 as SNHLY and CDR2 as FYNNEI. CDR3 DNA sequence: TGTGCCAGCAGTGACGATGGCCGAAGTAACTATGGCTACACCTTC. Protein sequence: CASSDDGRSNYGYTF.

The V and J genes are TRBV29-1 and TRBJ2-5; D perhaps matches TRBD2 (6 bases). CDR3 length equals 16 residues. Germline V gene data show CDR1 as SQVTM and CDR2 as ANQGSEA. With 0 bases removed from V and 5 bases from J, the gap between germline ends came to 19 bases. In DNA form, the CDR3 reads TGCAGCGTTGAAGAAGGGAGGAGGCCCCCTGGGGAGACCCAGTACTTC. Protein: CSVEEGRRPPGETQYF.

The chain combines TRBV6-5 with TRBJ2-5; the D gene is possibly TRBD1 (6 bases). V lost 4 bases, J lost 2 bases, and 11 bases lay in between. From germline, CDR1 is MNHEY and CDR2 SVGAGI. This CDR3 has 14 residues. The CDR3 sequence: CASSWTVGQETQYF. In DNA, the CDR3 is TGTGCCAGCAGTTGGACAGTTGGACAAGAGACCCAGTACTTC.